Below, one TCR beta chain is given with its context. Its antigen remains unidentified. The CDR3 sequence is 11 residues long. CDR1 and CDR2 (germline): DFQATT, SNEGSKA (reference sequence). Trimming pared 5 bases from V and 7 bases from J, leaving 11 bases between. These data originate in a study of beta chain features in type 1 diabetes. Study-wide results and limits: Among type 1 diabetes patients, VDJ junctions had fewer insertions and more deletions. All four CD4+ subsets from Type 1 diabetes patients carried moderately but significantly shorter TCRB CDR3s. Possible PCR preference for shorter templates applied equally to patients and controls.

A single heparinised draw of roughly 0.11 L on average was taken per donor. The sequenced template was cDNA made from the entire isolated RNA. Measured with immunoSEQ multiplex PCR; TCRdb has only the in-frame clones, and not every one. This table has some 250,000 clones, around 13% appearing once. V is TRBV20-1 and J is TRBJ1-2, with a possible D match to TRBD1 (6 bases). The clonotype comes from a man aged 25-40 years with type 1 diabetes. The source material was naive CD4+ T cells from blood. CDR3 residues: CSARTVGGYTF. In DNA form, the CDR3 reads TGCAGTGCTCGGACAGTGGGTGGCTACACCTTC.